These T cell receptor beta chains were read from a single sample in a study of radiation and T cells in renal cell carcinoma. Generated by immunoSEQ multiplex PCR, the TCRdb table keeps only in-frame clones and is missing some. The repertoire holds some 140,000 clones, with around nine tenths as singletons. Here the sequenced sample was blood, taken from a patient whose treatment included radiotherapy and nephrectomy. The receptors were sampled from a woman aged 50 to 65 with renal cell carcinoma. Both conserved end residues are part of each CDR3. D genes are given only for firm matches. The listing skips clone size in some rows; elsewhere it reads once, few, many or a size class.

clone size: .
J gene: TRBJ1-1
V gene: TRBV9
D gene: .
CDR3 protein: CASSPRGNMNTEAFF

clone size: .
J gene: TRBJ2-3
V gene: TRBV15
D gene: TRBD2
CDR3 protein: CATSGGSAGGTDTQYF

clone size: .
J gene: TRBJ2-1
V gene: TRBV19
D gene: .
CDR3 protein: CASRGWGGEEQFF

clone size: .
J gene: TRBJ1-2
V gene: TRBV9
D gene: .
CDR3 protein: CASSVDRRNGYTF

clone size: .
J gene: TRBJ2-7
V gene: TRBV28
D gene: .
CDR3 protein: CASSFSQAPYEQYF

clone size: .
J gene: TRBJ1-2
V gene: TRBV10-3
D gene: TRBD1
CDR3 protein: CAISESQNRDRGGYTF

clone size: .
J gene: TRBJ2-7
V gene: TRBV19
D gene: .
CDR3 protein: CASSTIADSLSYEQYF

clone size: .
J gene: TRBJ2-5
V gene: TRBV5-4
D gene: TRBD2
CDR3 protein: CASSFPEAGGHQETQYF

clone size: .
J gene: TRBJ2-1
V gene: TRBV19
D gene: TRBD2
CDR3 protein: CASKSSGGAYNEQFF

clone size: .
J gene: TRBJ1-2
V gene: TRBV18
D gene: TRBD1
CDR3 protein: CASSPRSDRGDGYTF

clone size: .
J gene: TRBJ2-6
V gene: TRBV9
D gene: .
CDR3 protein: CASSVPRGPSSGANVLTF

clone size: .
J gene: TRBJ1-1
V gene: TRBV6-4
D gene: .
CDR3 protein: CASSDPPKRPKEAFF

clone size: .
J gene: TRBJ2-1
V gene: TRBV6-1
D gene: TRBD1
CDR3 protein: CASSERDRRNNEQFF

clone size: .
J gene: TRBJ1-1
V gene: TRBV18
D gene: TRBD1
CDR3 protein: CASSAGGQAATNTEAFF

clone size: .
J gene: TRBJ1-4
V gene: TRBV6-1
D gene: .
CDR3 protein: CASSSDRNEKLFF

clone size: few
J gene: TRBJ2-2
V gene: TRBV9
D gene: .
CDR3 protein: CASSAPHIYLAGELFF

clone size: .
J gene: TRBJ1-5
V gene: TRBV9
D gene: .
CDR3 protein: CASSVNSGGEPQHF

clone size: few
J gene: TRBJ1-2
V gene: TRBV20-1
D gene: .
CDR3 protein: CSARVGYGYTF

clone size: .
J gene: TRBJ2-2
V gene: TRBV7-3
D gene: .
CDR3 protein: CASSLGEGELFF

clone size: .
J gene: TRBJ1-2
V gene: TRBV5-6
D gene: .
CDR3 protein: CASSLVARSYGYTF

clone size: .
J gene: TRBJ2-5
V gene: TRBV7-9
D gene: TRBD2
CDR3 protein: CASSFTSGSSYQETQYF

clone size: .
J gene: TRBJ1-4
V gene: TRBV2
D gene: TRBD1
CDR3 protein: CASSAGTGGLGSEKLFF

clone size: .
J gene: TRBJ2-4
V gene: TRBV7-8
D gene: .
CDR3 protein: CASSGRGRGNIQYF

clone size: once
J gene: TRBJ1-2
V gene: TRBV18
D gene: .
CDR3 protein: CASSLDRGGGVDGYTF

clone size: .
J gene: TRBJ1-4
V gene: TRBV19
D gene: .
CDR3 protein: CASSILLGATNEKLFF

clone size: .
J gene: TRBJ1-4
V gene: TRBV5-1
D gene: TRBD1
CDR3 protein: CASSLGTGTNEKLFF

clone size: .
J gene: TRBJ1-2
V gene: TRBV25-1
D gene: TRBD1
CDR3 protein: CASSESGDRYYGYTF

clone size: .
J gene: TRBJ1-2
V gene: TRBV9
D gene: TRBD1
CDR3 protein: CASSRDRGYGYTF

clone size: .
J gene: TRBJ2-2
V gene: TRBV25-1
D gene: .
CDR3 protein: CASSELNTGELFF

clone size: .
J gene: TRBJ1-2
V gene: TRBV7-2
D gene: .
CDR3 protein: CASSTRVSPGYTF

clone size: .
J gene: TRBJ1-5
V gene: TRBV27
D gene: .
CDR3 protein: CASSLAVNQPQHF

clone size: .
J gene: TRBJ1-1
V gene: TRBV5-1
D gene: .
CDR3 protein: CASSLVSEEAFF

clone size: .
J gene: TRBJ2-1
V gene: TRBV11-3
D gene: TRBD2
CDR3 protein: CASSLASGGGEQFF

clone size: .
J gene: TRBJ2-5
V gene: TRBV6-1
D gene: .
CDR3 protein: CASNRSPRYQETQYF

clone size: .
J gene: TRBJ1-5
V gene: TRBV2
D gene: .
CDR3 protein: CASTFGWGLNQPQHF

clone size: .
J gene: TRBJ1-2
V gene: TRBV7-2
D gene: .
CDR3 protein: CASSTMNYGYTF

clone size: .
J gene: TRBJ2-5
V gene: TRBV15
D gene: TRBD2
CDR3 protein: CATSRNGTRGQETQYF

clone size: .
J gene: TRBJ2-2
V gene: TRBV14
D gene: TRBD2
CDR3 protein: CASSLRTSGGTYTGELFF

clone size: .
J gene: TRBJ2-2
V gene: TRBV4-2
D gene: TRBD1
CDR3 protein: CASSQKGGQGATGELFF

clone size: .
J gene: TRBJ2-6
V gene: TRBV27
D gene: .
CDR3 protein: CASSPRSFGPGANVLTF

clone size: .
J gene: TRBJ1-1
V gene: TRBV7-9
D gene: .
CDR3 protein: CASSLGRNTEAFF

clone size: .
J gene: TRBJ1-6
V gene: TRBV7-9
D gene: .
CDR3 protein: CASSLEAAPNSPLHF

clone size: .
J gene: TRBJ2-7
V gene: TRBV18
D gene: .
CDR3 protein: CASSPNPGEEQYF

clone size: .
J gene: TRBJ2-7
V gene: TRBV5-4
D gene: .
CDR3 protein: CASSRNRDSYEQYF

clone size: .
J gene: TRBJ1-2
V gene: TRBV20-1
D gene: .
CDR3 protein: CSALDYGYTF

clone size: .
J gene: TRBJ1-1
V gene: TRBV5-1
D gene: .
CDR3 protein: CASSFRGQNTEAFF

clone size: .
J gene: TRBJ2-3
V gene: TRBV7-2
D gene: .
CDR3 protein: CASSLVTGSTDTQYF

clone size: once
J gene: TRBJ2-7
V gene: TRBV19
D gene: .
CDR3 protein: CASSKWYSYEQYF

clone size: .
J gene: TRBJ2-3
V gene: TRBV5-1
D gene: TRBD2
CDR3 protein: CASSTRTSGGAYTDTQYF

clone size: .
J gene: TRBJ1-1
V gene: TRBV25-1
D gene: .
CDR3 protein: CASRLHTEAFF

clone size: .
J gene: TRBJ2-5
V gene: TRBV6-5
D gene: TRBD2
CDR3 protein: CATLTSGGAEETQYF

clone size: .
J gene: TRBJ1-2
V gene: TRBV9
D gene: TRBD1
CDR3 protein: CASSARTGEWNYGYTF